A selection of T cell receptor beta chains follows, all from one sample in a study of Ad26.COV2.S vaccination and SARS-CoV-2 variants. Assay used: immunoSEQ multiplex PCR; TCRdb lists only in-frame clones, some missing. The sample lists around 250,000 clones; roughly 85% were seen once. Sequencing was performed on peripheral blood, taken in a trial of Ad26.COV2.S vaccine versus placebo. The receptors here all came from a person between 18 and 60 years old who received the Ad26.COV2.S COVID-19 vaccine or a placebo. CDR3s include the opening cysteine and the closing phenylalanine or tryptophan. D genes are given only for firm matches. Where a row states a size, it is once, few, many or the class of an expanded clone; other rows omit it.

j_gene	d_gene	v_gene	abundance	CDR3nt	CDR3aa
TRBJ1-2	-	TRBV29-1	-	TGCAGCGTTGTACATACGGGGTATGGCTACACCTTC	CSVVHTGYGYTF
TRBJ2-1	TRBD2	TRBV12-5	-	TGTGCTAGTGGTTTGGGTCTAGCGGGGGGGAATGAGCAGTTCTTC	CASGLGLAGGNEQFF
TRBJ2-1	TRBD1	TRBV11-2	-	TGTGCCAGCAGCTTCGGGACAGGGGGCTACAATGAGCAGTTCTTC	CASSFGTGGYNEQFF
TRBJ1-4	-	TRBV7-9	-	TGTGCCAGCAGCTTAGATGGGCAGGGATACGAAAAACTGTTTTTT	CASSLDGQGYEKLFF
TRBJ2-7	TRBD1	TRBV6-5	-	TGTGCCGGAGGCACGGACAGGGGGCTATACGAGCAGTACTTC	CAGGTDRGLYEQYF
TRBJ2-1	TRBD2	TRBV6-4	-	TGTGCCAGCAGTTCTAGCGGGAGTCGCTATGAGCAGTTCTTC	CASSSSGSRYEQFF
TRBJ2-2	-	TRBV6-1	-	TGTGCCAGCAGTGCCCTAACGACCCACCGTCTGGACACCGGGGAGCTGTTTTTT	CASSALTTHRLDTGELFF
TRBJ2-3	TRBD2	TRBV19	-	TGTGCCAGTAGTCCATCTAGCGGGGGGGCCAGAGGGCAGTATTTT	CASSPSSGGARGQYF
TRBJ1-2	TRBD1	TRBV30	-	TGTGCCTGGACGGCAGGGGGGAGTAGTAACTATGGCTACACCTTC	CAWTAGGSSNYGYTF
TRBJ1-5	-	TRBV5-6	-	TGTGCCAGCAGCGCAACAGGGACTCAGCCCCAGCATTTT	CASSATGTQPQHF
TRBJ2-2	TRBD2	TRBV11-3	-	TGTGCCAGCAGCGCCGGACTAGCGGGGGCCACGGACGGGGAGCTGTTTTTT	CASSAGLAGATDGELFF
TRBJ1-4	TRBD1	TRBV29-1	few	TGCACCGCCAGACAGGGATTTAATGAAAAACTGTTTTTT	CTARQGFNEKLFF
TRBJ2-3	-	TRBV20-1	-	TGCAGTGCTAGTCCCTTCACCTCGGATACGCAGTATTTT	CSASPFTSDTQYF
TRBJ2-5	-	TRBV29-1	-	TGCAGCGCCACACTCTCCGGGAGAATGGCAGAGACCCAGTACTTC	CSATLSGRMAETQYF
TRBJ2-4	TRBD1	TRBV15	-	TGTGCCACCAGCGCAGGGACAGAAAAAAACATTCAGTACTTC	CATSAGTEKNIQYF
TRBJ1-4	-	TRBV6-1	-	TGTGCCAGCAGTGAACTTAGGGGCAGCAATGAAAAACTGTTTTTT	CASSELRGSNEKLFF
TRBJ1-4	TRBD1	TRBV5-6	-	TGTGCCAGCAGCTTAGTGGGCAGGGGGAATGAAAAACTGTTTTTT	CASSLVGRGNEKLFF
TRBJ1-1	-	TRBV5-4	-	TGTGCCAGCAGCTTGGGTTTGGAAGCTTTCTTT	CASSLGLEAFF
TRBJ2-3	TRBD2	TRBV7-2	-	TGTGCCAGCAGCTCGCCAACTAGCGGGGGGGCTGCAGATACGCAGTATTTT	CASSSPTSGGAADTQYF
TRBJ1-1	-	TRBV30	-	TGTGCATCCAAGGAATGGGGAAGGGGTCCTGAAGCTTTCTTT	CASKEWGRGPEAFF
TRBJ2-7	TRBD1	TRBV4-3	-	TGCGCCAGCAGCCCAGGAGCGGGACAGGGCTCCTACGAGCAGTACTTC	CASSPGAGQGSYEQYF
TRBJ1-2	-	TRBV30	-	TGTGCCTGGAGTGTAGGTAGGGTAGGCCTTAACTATGGCTACACCTTC	CAWSVGRVGLNYGYTF
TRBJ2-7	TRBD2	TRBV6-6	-	TGTGCCAGCAGTAAAGGGACTAGCGGGTCCTACGAGCAGTACTTC	CASSKGTSGSYEQYF
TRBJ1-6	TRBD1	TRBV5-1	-	TGCGCCAGCAGCCCCAAAGCAGGGGGCTATAATTCACCCCTCCACTTT	CASSPKAGGYNSPLHF
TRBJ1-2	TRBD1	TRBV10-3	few	TGTGCCATCAGTGAGAAGGGACAGGGGAACTATGGCTACACCTTC	CAISEKGQGNYGYTF
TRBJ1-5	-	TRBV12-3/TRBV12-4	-	TGTGCCAGCAGTCCCCAAGCCCAGCCCCAGCATTTT	CASSPQAQPQHF
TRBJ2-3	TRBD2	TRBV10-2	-	TGCGCCATTTCAAGCGGGGGGGCCACAGATACGCAGTATTTT	CAISSGGATDTQYF
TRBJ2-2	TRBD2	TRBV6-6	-	TGTGCCAGCAGTTTCTCTAGCGGACACACCGGGGAGCTGTTTTTT	CASSFSSGHTGELFF
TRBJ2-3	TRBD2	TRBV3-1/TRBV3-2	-	TGTGCCAGCAGCCCTGGAACGCTAGCGGGAAGCACAGATACGCAGTATTTT	CASSPGTLAGSTDTQYF
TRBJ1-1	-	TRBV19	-	TGTGCCAGTAGTATTAGAGGAGCTGAAGCTTTCTTT	CASSIRGAEAFF
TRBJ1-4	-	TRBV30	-	TGTGCCTGGAGGGGGGCAACTAATGAAAAACTGTTTTTT	CAWRGATNEKLFF
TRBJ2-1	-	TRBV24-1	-	TGTGCCACCAGTGCTAACCCCGGAGGGGTTTTCTTC	CATSANPGGVFF
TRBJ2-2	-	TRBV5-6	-	TGTGCCAGCAGCCCGACGGTAACCGGGGAGCTGTTTTTT	CASSPTVTGELFF
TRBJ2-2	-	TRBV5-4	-	TGTGCCAGCAGCAAGATAGAAAACACCGGGGAGCTGTTTTTT	CASSKIENTGELFF
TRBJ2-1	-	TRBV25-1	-	TGTGCCAGCAGTGACCCAAATAAAAGGGATGAGCAGTTCTTC	CASSDPNKRDEQFF
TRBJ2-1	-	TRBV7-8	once	TGTGCCAGCAGCTTAGTCGGAAAGGACCGAATCTCCTACAATGAGCAGTTCTTC	CASSLVGKDRISYNEQFF